The TCR beta chain under discussion was sequenced for a study of shared clonotypes between healthy human individuals. Study outcomes and limitations: With a handful of donors compared, roughly 5% of naive CD4 clonotypes were shared. Few donors limited the genetic and exposure-history diversity represented.

The authors' processing: Without quality scores, immunoSEQ junctional reads could not be filtered like full-length reads. The table came from immunoSEQ multiplex PCR; TCRdb's copy has only in-frame clones and leaves some out. Clone size and the V and J calls come from that table; the DNA yielded D and trimming. The sample includes about 1 million clones, approximately 76% seen only once; the top ten take approximately 1.5%. The split of CD4+ cells yielded CD45RA+ naive and CD45RA-negative memory subsets. With regard to this clone: The antigen is unknown.

The germline CDR1 and CDR2 sequences are MGHRA and YSYEKL. The CDR3 has 18 residues. Trimming removed 0 bases at V and 0 bases at J, with 12 bases between. The V and J genes are TRBV4-1 and TRBJ2-6; D tentatively fits TRBD1 or TRBD2 (6 bases each). This receptor was taken from a man aged 18 to 29 in good health. The source material was memory CD4+ T cells sorted from blood. This sample's subset: CD45RA-negative fraction. Here the CDR3 DNA reads TGCGCCAGCAGCCAAGATCCAGGGGAGGTCTCTGGGGCCAACGTCCTGACTTTC. It specifies CASSQDPGEVSGANVLTF.